This T cell receptor (beta chain) was retrieved from a study of shared clonotypes between healthy human individuals. Notes on this clone: Antigen specificity is unknown.

V lost 1 base to trimming and J lost 5 bases, with 11 bases between them. CDR1 and CDR2 from the germline V gene are SGHAT and FQNNGV. This CDR3 spans 14 amino acids. Whole-study results and caveats: An effect of sequencing depth on clonotype sharing among donors was expected.

A deep-level run was used for the assay. Using immunoSEQ multiplex PCR, the repertoire was profiled, and TCRdb retains in-frame clones only, with some absent. The sample has roughly 2.6 million clones, over 85% seen once. CD4+ cell separation produced CD45RA+ naive and CD45RA-negative memory subsets. Input material: naive CD4+ T cells sorted from blood. Subset described: CD45RA+ positively selected. V is TRBV11-2 and J is TRBJ1-1; D unclear. This TCR was recovered from a young man in good health. The CDR3 bases are TGTGCCAGCAGCTTAGGCGGTGGTGTGACTGAAGCTTTCTTT. Protein product: CASSLGGGVTEAFF.